This record concerns one TCR beta chain sequence. What it recognizes is unknown. The CDR3 loop spans 12 amino acids. Germline values: CDR1 LNHDA, CDR2 SQIVND (reference sequence). V was shortened by 8 bases and J by 6 bases, with 10 bases between the two germline ends. The immunoSEQ assay amplified TCRB CDR3 from up to roughly 2 ug DNA. Measured with immunoSEQ multiplex PCR; TCRdb has only the in-frame clones, and not every one. The sample contains around 78,000 clones, roughly 87% of which appear only once. This sample is drawn from a study of glioma-infiltrating T cells after dendritic cell vaccination. Study-wide findings and caveats: The cohort had few patients with full blood and tumor sets.

Time point: after dendritic cell vaccination, including at tumor progression/relapse. This clonotype originated in a human donor with glioblastoma. The V gene is TRBV19, the J gene TRBJ2-2, with TRBD2 as a possible D gene (6 bases). The source was blood, collected after dendritic cell vaccination. The chain's CDR3 is CASRPGAGELFF. DNA for the CDR3: TGTGCCAGTCGTCCGGGGGCCGGGGAGCTGTTTTTT.